This T cell receptor (beta chain) was captured in a study of shared clonotypes between healthy human individuals. The naive CD8 fraction comprised CD45RO-negative cells positively selected for CCR7 and excluded terminally differentiated effector memory CD45RA+ cells. CDR1 is MRHNA and CDR2 is SNTAGT in the germline V gene. Trimming at V came to 0 bases and at J to 0 bases, leaving 6 bases not matched to a gene. This CDR3 spans 18 amino acids. Here immunoSEQ multiplex PCR was the method, and the copy in TCRdb shows in-frame clones only, minus some. The sample contains 1.5 million to 2.5 million clones, about 95% of which appear only once.

The receptor was isolated from a young man in good health. The rearrangement links TRBV6-4 to TRBJ2-5; TRBD1 matches 11 bases. Sequenced: naive CD8+ T cells sorted from blood. CDR3 nucleotides: TGTGCCAGCAGTGACTCGATGGGACAGGGGGGAAACCAAGAGACCCAGTACTTC. Encoded protein: CASSDSMGQGGNQETQYF.